This TCR beta chain was sequenced for a study of shared T cell receptors in the human thymus. CDR3 length: 18 residues. The germline V gene has CDR1 SGHTA and CDR2 FQGNSA. Worth noting for this clone: At one boundary the junction diverges from the germline segment, which might be a read error.

Clones were read by immunoSEQ multiplex PCR, and TCRdb kept only the in-frame ones, dropping some. The repertoire holds 55,000 to 80,000 clones, over 90% seen once, with roughly 0.033% in the top ten. The genes are TRBV7-2 and TRBJ2-2; 15 bases align to TRBD2. The sample was thymocytes. The receptor was derived from a human donor. CDR3 sequence: CASSVAGTSGGWPGELFF. Written as DNA, the CDR3 is TGTGCCAGCAGCGTAGCGGGGACTAGCGGGGGGTGGCCCGGGGAGCTGTTTTTT.